This passage covers 16 T cell receptor beta chains from one sample sequenced in a study of T-cell reconstitution after alpha-beta-depleted transplantation in children. TCRbeta library preparation incorporated unique molecular identifiers. One entry per CDR3 protein results from TCRdb running MiXCR on the PCR reads. The sample lists 500,000 to 750,000 distinct CDR3 sequences, 10% to 15% seen once, with over 2% in the top ten. Sequenced here: PBMCs, mostly from graft donor cells, sampled 360 days after TCRalphabeta/CD19-depleted stem cell transplant. These TCRs come from a male patient between 5 and 17 years old who had a stem cell transplant for acute myeloid leukemia, so the T cells may come from the graft donor.

A few counts support this clonotype. The chain joins TRBV28 to TRBJ1-2; 8 bases agree with TRBD1. Trimming cost V 7 bases and J 5 bases; bases outside gene matches: 9. The CDR3 runs 14 residues. CDR1 is MDHEN and CDR2 is SYDVKM in the germline V gene. CDR3 residues: CASTLQGARYGYTF. The CDR3 bases are TGTGCCAGCACTTTGCAGGGGGCGCGATATGGCTACACCTTC.

This clonotype was picked up a small number of times. The chain recombines TRBV4-3 with TRBJ2-1; 8 bases match TRBD2. The CDR3 covers 19 residues. The trim removed 0 bases at V and 8 bases at J, leaving 18 bases unmatched. CDR1 is LGHNA and CDR2 is YSLEER in the germline V gene. For the CDR3, the DNA is TGCGCCAGCAGCCAAGATCTTGGAGCGGGAGCTTTTATGGTGGATGAGCAGTTCTTC. Encoded protein: CASSQDLGAGAFMVDEQFF.

This clonotype occurred many times. V usage is TRBV14 and J usage is TRBJ2-1; D perhaps matches TRBD2 (6 bases). CDR3 size: 16 residues. Germline values: CDR1 SGHDN, CDR2 FVKESK. V lost 0 bases and J 10 bases, leaving 19 bases between the germline ends. CDR3 in DNA: TGTGCCAGCAGCCAAGATTGGGACTGGGTAAAGAAGGAGCAGTTCTTC. It specifies CASSQDWDWVKKEQFF.

This clonotype was observed a few times. The genes are TRBV12-3 or TRBV12-4 and TRBJ2-3; D not resolved. The CDR3 has 14 amino acids. V lost 2 bases, J lost 4 bases, and 10 bases lay in between. The CDR3 here is CASSLQDIPDTQYF. The CDR3 nucleotides read TGTGCCAGCAGTTTACAGGATATCCCAGATACGCAGTATTTT.

This clonotype appeared many times. The genes are TRBV5-1 and TRBJ2-3, with D possibly TRBD2 on 6 matching bases. CDR1 is SGHRS, CDR2 YFSETQ, per germline. CDR3 length equals 15 residues. V shed 9 bases and J shed 4 bases, with 21 bases lying between them. CDR3 nucleotide sequence: TGCGCCACCTCCGGTGCGGGGATGGGTTCAGATACGCAGTATTTT. Its translation: CATSGAGMGSDTQYF.

This clonotype was recorded at least ten times. The chain links TRBV7-2 to TRBJ2-3, with D perhaps assigned TRBD1 or TRBD2 (5 bases each). The V gene lost 1 base and the J gene lost 1 base, with 12 bases spanning the gap. Germline V lookup: CDR1 SGHTA, CDR2 FQGNSA. The CDR3 is 16 residues long. CDR3 sequence reads: CASSLGGPRGTDTQYF. The CDR3 bases are TGTGCCAGCAGCTTAGGGGGACCACGGGGCACAGATACGCAGTATTTT.

The table lists this clonotype with a few counts. V and J are TRBV20-1 and TRBJ2-3; TRBD2 agrees at 7 bases. Germline values: CDR1 DFQATT, CDR2 SNEGSKA (reference sequence). The CDR3 spans 17 residues. V lost 6 bases to trimming and J lost 1 base; unmatched junction nucleotides: 16. CDR3 residues: CSARDYTLYGGTDTQYF. The CDR3 coding sequence is TGCAGTGCCAGGGACTATACGTTGTACGGCGGCACAGATACGCAGTATTTT.

The V and J genes are TRBV7-2 and TRBJ1-5; D unclear. The CDR3 is 12 residues long. The germline V and J ends were trimmed by 5 bases and 13 bases, with 15 bases remaining between them. Looked up from germline, CDR1 is SGHTA and CDR2 is FQGNSA. The chain's CDR3 is CASSPWTGMQHF. The CDR3 DNA reads as TGTGCCAGCAGCCCGTGGACTGGAATGCAGCATTTT.

The table lists this clonotype with a few counts. The genes are TRBV24-1 and TRBJ2-1; D is unresolved. The CDR3 loop spans 13 amino acids. The V gene's germline CDR1 is KGHDR and CDR2 SFDVKD. V was trimmed by 5 bases and J by 2 bases, leaving 6 bases between them. The CDR3 here is CATSAPAYNEQFF. The CDR3 DNA sequence: TGTGCCACCAGTGCACCAGCCTACAATGAGCAGTTCTTC.

V gene TRBV5-5 combines with J gene TRBJ2-2; no reliable D call. Trimming took 4 bases from V and 4 from J, leaving 14 bases between them. Germline V gives CDR1 SGHKS, CDR2 YYEKEE (reference sequence). The CDR3 runs to 15 residues. CDR3 bases: TGTGCCAGCAGCCCTGGGCAGGCGTCCACCGGGGAGCTGTTTTTT. This sequence encodes CASSPGQASTGELFF. Supplemented by reference TRBV5-5 and TRBJ2-2, the full variable domain reads DAGVTQSPTHLIKTRGQQVTLRCSPISGHKSVSWYQQVLGQGPQFIFQYYEKEERGRGNFPDRFSARQFPNYSSELNVNALLLGDSALYLCASSPGQASTGELFFGEGSRLTVL.

The chain employs TRBV20-1 and TRBJ2-1, with 10 bases fitting TRBD2. The germline gives CDR1 DFQATT, CDR2 SNEGSKA (reference sequence). The CDR3 runs 15 residues. The V gene end was trimmed by 3 bases and the J gene end by 4 bases; junction bases not matched to a gene: 6. CDR3 loop: CSASSERGGYNEQFF. The CDR3 bases are TGCAGTGCTAGTTCGGAGCGGGGGGGATACAATGAGCAGTTCTTC.

The J gene is TRBJ2-3, the V gene TRBV15; D ambiguous. This CDR3 contains 15 residues. CDR1 and CDR2 from the germline V gene are LNHNV and YYDKDF (reference sequence). With 1 base removed from V and 5 bases from J, the gap between germline ends came to 13 bases. CDR3 coding DNA: TGTGCCACCAGCAGAGGCCGGTCTCTAGGAGATACGCAGTATTTT. Amino acids: CATSRGRSLGDTQYF. The full variable domain, with the rest looked up from reference TRBV15 and TRBJ2-3, is DAMVIQNPRYQVTQFGKPVTLSCSQTLNHNVMYWYQQKSSQAPKLLFHYYDKDFNNEADTPDNFQSRRPNTSFCFLDIRSPGLGDTAMYLCATSRGRSLGDTQYFGPGTRLTVL.

The V call is TRBV27, the J call TRBJ2-1; TRBD2 aligns across 9 bases. Per germline, CDR1 MNHEY and CDR2 SMNVEV (reference sequence). The CDR3 has 18 residues. V gave up 5 bases and J gave up 3 bases; unmatched junction bases: 14. DNA of the CDR3: TGTGCCAGCAGTGGGAGGGGTAGCGGGAGTTGGGTCTACAATGAGCAGTTCTTC. It specifies CASSGRGSGSWVYNEQFF.

In this sample, this clonotype turned up many times. The chain uses TRBV20-1 and TRBJ2-7, with 7 nucleotides matching TRBD1. The ends lost 6 bases at V and 0 bases at J; junction bases unmatched: 5. The CDR3 is made up of 13 amino acids. The germline V gene has CDR1 DFQATT and CDR2 SNEGSKA (reference sequence). CDR3 nucleotide sequence: TGCAGTGCAACAAACAGGGGCTCCTACGAGCAGTACTTC. Protein sequence: CSATNRGSYEQYF.

This clonotype was observed a handful of times. V gene TRBV27 combines with J gene TRBJ2-7, with 7 bases lining up with TRBD1. CDR1 and CDR2 (germline): MNHEY, SMNVEV (reference sequence). V gave up 2 bases and J gave up 2 bases; unmatched junction bases: 6. The CDR3 has 15 amino acids. The CDR3 is CASSLRQGVTYEQYF. In DNA form, the CDR3 reads TGTGCCAGCAGTTTAAGGCAGGGGGTCACCTACGAGCAGTACTTC.

The rearrangement joins TRBV20-1 to TRBJ2-6; 7 bases line up with TRBD2. This CDR3 comprises 18 residues. V was pared by 5 bases and J by 2 bases, with 15 bases of the junction left unmatched. CDR1 DFQATT and CDR2 SNEGSKA come from the germline V gene (reference sequence). Written as DNA, the CDR3 is TGCAGTGCTTCCCACGTGGGAAGGGAGGGTGCTGGGGCCAACGTCCTGACTTTC. It codes for CSASHVGREGAGANVLTF.